The sequence of this TCR beta chain was determined in a study of response to subunit inactivated influenza vaccine listed by TCRdb under 2018. Context from the whole study: Deep quantitative profiling of the T cell receptor repertoire was used in the study to follow responses to a trivalent subunit inactivated influenza vaccine. Study-wide conclusions, independent of this receptor: It was suggested by the authors that each seasonal influenza vaccination may recruit only a limited number of new T cells.

Libraries came from RT-PCR. Sequenced using an Illumina HiSeq 2500. Through fastp at Q25 and MiXCR, TCRdb rebuilt clones from the public reads, retaining in-frame beta chains. Entries that share a CDR3 protein sequence are merged under the most common genes and DNA. A total of about 650,000 distinct CDR3 sequences appear in this sample, about 15% of them only once. The top ten hold roughly 12% of the sample. As regards this clonotype: What this receptor recognizes is not known. One junction end disagrees with the germline gene, perhaps due to a read error.

The germline V gene encodes CDR1 LGHDT and CDR2 YNNKEL (reference sequence). Spanning cysteine to phenylalanine, the CDR3 consists of 11 amino acids. Only the CDR3 DNA is retained, 33 bases long and in frame from the first base. In this chain, TRBV3-1 is recombined with TRBJ2-4, with 8 central nucleotides matching TRBD1. The source of this sequence is a middle-aged man who received an inactivated influenza vaccine. Donor details come from another sample of the same person, matched by shared clones. The specimen was PBMCs from blood, collected 12 days after vaccination. The CDR3 in this case is CASSSTGEKHF. The nucleotides are TGTGCCAGCAGCTCGACAGGGGAGAAACACTTC.